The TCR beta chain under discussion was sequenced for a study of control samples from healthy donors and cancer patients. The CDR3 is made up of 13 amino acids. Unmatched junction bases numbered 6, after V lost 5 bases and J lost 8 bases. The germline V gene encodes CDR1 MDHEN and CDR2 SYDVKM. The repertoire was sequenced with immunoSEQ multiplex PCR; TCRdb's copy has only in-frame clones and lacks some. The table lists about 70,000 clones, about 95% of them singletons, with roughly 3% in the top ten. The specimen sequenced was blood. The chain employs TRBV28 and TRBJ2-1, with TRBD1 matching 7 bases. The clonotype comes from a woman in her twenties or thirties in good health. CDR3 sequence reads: CASSPEDRYEQFF. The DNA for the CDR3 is TGTGCCAGCAGTCCCGAGGACAGGTATGAGCAGTTCTTC.